This entry describes one T cell receptor (beta chain). What it binds is not known. This entry is derived from a study of T cell responses to AZD1222 COVID-19 vaccine. Whole-study context: Second-dose recipients at about 4 or about 12 weeks were treated as one pooled group. Whole-study findings and limits: Donors skewed white British and female; clonal diversity was possibly underestimated. Across spike, vaccine-associated CD4 TCRs were found, dominant at 160-218 and 743-854.

The CDR3 length is 13 residues. Trimming removed 2 bases at V and 4 bases at J, with 7 bases between. Germline-derived CDR1 and CDR2 are SGDLS and YYNGEE. The table came from immunoSEQ multiplex PCR; TCRdb's copy has only in-frame clones and leaves some out. In the table there are some 200,000 clones, approximately 90% of which are singletons. V is TRBV9 and J is TRBJ2-1; D not resolved. The sequence derives from an adult in good health. This specimen consisted of peripheral blood, obtained on day 0 of AZD1222 vaccination. CDR3 sequence: CASSVGDYNEQFF. In DNA, the CDR3 is TGTGCCAGCAGCGTGGGCGATTACAATGAGCAGTTCTTC.